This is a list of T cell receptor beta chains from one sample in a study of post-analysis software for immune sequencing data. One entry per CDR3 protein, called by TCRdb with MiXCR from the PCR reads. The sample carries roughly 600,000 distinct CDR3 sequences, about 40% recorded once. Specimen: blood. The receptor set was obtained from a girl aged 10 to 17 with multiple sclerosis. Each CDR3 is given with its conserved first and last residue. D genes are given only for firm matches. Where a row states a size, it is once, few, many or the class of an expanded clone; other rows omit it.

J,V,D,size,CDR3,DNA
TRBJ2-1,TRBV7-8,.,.,CASSSGSVSLPYNEQFF,TGTGCCAGCAGCTCAGGGTCAGTCTCTTTACCCTACAATGAGCAGTTCTTC
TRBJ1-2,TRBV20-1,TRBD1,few,CSAREGAHVYGYTF,TGCAGTGCTAGGGAGGGGGCGCATGTCTATGGCTACACCTTC
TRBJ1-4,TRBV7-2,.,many,CASSLVGGEKLFF,TGTGCCAGCAGCTTGGTTGGTGGGGAAAAACTGTTTTTT
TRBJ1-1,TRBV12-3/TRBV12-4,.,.,CASSPYRERNTEAFF,TGTGCCAGCAGCCCCTATAGGGAACGGAACACTGAAGCTTTCTTT
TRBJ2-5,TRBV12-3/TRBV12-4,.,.,CASSITGWETQYF,TGTGCCAGCAGCATAACGGGTTGGGAGACCCAGTACTTC
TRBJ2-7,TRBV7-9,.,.,CASSTDSSEQYF,TGTGCCAGCAGCACGGACTCTAGCGAGCAGTACTTC
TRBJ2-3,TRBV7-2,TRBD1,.,CASSPRDRWGDTQYF,TGTGCCAGCAGCCCCCGGGACAGGTGGGGAGATACGCAGTATTTT
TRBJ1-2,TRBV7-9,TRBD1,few,CASLIAGTGDYGYTF,TGTGCCAGCCTTATCGCCGGGACAGGGGATTATGGCTACACCTTC
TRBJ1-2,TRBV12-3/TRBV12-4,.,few,CASIRGAPPRHGYTF,TGTGCCAGCATTCGAGGGGCCCCTCCCCGGCATGGCTACACCTTC
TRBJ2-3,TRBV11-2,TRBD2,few,CASSLDASGRGDTQYF,TGTGCCAGCAGCTTAGATGCTAGCGGGAGAGGAGATACGCAGTATTTT
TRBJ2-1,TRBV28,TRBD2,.,CASGGGRLAANNEQFF,TGTGCCAGCGGCGGCGGACGACTAGCGGCGAACAATGAGCAGTTCTTC
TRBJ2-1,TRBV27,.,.,CASSASRVREFF,TGTGCCAGCAGTGCATCGAGGGTCCGGGAGTTCTTC
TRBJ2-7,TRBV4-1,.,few,CASSQDLTGAYEQYF,TGCGCCAGCAGCCAAGATCTTACAGGAGCCTACGAGCAGTACTTC
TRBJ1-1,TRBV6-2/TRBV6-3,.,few,CASRATGPHTEAFF,TGTGCCAGCAGGGCCACAGGGCCCCACACTGAAGCTTTCTTT
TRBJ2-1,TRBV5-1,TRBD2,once,CASSSRTSGGRYNEQFF,TGCGCCAGCAGCTCTAGGACTAGCGGGGGGCGATACAATGAGCAGTTCTTC
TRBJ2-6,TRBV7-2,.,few,CASSLGPPNSGANVLTF,TGTGCCAGCAGCTTAGGTCCGCCCAACTCTGGGGCCAACGTCCTGACTTTC
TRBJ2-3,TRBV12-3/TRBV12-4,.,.,CASSFVNTDTQYF,TGTGCCAGCAGTTTTGTGAATACAGATACGCAGTATTTT
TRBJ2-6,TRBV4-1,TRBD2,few,CASTLRVAGGPDGANVLTF,TGCGCCAGCACCCTGAGGGTAGCGGGGGGGCCGGACGGGGCCAACGTCCTGACTTTC
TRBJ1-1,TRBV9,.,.,CASSVAHLGNTEAFF,TGTGCCAGCAGCGTAGCCCACCTGGGGAACACTGAAGCTTTCTTT
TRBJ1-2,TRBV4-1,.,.,CASSRAGRLHYGYTF,TGCGCCAGCAGCCGCGCGGGCAGACTTCACTATGGCTACACCTTC
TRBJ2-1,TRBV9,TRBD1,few,CASRGTGDYNEQFF,TGTGCCAGCAGGGGGACAGGGGATTACAATGAGCAGTTCTTC
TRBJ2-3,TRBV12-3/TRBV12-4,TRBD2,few,CASSLIRGTSGAPDTQYF,TGTGCCAGCAGTTTAATCCGTGGGACTAGCGGGGCCCCAGATACGCAGTATTTT
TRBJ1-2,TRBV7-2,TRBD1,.,CASSLQGTRFNYGYTF,TGTGCCAGCAGCCTACAGGGGACCAGATTTAACTATGGCTACACCTTC
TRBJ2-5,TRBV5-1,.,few,CASSFLTGSETQYF,TGCGCCAGCAGCTTCCTTACTGGGTCGGAGACCCAGTACTTC
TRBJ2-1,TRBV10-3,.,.,CAISESSSTGVGYNEQFF,TGTGCCATCAGTGAGTCTAGTTCGACGGGCGTTGGCTACAATGAGCAGTTCTTC
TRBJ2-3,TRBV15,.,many,CATSRERQRVDTQYF,TGTGCCACCAGCAGAGAAAGGCAAAGGGTCGATACGCAGTATTTT
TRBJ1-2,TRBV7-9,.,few,CASGELYGYTF,TGTGCCAGCGGAGAGCTCTATGGCTACACCTTC
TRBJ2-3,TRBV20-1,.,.,CSARDLLRSDTDTQYF,TGCAGTGCTAGAGACCTACTGAGATCAGACACAGATACGCAGTATTTT
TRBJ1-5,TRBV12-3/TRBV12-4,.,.,CASSRDEDQPQHF,TGTGCCAGCAGCCGTGACGAGGATCAGCCCCAGCATTTT
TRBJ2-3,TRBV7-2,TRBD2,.,CASSSGLAVSNTQYF,TGTGCCAGCAGCTCGGGACTAGCGGTTTCCAATACGCAGTATTTT
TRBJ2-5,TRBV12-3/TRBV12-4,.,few,CASSLTSPEETQYF,TGTGCCAGCAGTTTAACTAGCCCGGAAGAGACCCAGTACTTC
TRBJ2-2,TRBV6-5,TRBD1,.,CASSYGTGNTGELFF,TGTGCCAGCAGTTATGGGACAGGGAACACCGGGGAGCTGTTTTTT
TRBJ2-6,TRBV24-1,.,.,CATSRSGAGANVLTF,TGTGCCACCAGTCGTAGTGGGGCTGGGGCCAACGTCCTGACTTTC
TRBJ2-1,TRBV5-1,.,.,CASSLEDRIYNEQFF,TGCGCCAGCAGCTTGGAGGACAGAATCTACAATGAGCAGTTCTTC
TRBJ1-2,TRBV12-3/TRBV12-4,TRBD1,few,CASSFNRGGYTF,TGTGCCAGCAGTTTTAACAGGGGGGGCTACACCTTC
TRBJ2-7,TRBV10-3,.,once,CAISETGAEQYF,TGTGCCATCAGTGAAACAGGTGCCGAGCAGTACTTC
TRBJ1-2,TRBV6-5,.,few,CASSYSGGIGYTF,TGTGCCAGCAGTTACTCAGGGGGAATTGGCTACACCTTC